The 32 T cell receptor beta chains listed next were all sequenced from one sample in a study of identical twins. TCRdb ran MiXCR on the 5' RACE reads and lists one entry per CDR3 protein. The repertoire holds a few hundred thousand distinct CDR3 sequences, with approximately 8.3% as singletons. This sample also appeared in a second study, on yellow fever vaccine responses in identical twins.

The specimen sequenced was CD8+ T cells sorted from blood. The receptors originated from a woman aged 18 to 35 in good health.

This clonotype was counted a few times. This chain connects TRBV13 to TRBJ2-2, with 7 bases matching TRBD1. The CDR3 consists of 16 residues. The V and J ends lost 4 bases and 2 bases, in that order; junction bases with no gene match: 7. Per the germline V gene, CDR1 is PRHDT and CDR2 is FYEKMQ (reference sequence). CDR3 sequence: CASSYLDRVNTGELFF. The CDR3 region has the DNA TGTGCCAGCAGCTACTTAGACAGGGTAAACACCGGGGAGCTGTTTTTT.

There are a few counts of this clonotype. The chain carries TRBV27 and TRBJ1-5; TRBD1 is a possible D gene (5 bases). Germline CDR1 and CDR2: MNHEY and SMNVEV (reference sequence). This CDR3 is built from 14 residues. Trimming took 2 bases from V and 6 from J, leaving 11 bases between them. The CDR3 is CASSLLPGVQPQHF. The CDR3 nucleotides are TGTGCCAGCAGTTTACTTCCGGGGGTTCAGCCCCAGCATTTT.

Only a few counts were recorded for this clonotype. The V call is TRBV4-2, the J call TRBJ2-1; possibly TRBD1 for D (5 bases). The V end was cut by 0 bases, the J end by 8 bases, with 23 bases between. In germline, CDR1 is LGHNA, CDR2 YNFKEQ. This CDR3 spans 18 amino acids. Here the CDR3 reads CASSQEGAFGDPRDEQFF. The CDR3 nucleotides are TGTGCCAGCAGCCAAGAAGGGGCTTTTGGCGATCCTCGCGATGAGCAGTTCTTC.

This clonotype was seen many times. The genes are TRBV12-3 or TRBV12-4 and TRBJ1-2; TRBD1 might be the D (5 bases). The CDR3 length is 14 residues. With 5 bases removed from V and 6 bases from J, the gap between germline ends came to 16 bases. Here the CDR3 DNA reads TGTGCCAGCAGTGTCGATGGGGGTGTTCATGGCTACACCTTC. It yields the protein CASSVDGGVHGYTF.

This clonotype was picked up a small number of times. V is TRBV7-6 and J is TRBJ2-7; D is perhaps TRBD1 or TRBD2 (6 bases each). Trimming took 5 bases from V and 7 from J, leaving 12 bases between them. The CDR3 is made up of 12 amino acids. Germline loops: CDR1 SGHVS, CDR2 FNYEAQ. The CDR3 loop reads CASSRGPGEQYF. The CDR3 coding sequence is TGTGCCAGCAGCCGGGGGCCTGGAGAGCAGTACTTC. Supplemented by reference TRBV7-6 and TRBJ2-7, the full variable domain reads GAGVSQSPRYKVTKRGQDVALRCDPISGHVSLYWYRQALGQGPEFLTYFNYEAQQDKSGLPNDRFSAERPEGSISTLTIQRTEQRDSAMYRCASSRGPGEQYFGPGTRLTVT.

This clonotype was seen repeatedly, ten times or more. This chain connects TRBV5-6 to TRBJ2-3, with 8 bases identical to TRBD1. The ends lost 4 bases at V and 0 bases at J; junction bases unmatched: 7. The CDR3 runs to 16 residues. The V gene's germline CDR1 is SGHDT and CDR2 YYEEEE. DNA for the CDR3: TGTGCCAGCAGCCTGCAGGGGGCGCGAAGCACAGATACGCAGTATTTT. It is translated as CASSLQGARSTDTQYF. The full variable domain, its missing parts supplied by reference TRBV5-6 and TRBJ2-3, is DAGVTQSPTHLIKTRGQQVTLRCSPKSGHDTVSWYQQALGQGPQFIFQYYEEEERQRGNFPDRFSGHQFPNYSSELNVNALLLGDSALYLCASSLQGARSTDTQYFGPGTRLTVL.

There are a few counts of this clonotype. CDR3 sequence reads: CATSDPWTEETQYF. In nucleotides, the CDR3 is TGTGCCACCAGTGATCCCTGGACGGAGGAGACCCAGTACTTC. The chain employs TRBV24-1 and TRBJ2-5; D is undetermined. Germline V gene lookup returns CDR1 KGHDR and CDR2 SFDVKD. This CDR3 has 14 amino acids. V gave up 3 bases and J gave up 5 bases, with 12 bases separating them.

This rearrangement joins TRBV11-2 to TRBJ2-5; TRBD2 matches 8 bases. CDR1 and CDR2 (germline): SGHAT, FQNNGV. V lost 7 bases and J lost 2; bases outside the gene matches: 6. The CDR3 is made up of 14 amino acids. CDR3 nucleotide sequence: TGTGCCAGCATTGATAGCGGGGCTCAAGAGACCCAGTACTTC. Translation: CASIDSGAQETQYF.

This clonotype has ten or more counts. CDR3 sequence (DNA): TGTGCCAGCACCCGTGGCAGGGGAGTTAATGAGCAGTTCTTC. Translated: CASTRGRGVNEQFF. The gene calls are TRBV28 and TRBJ2-1; D might be TRBD1 (6 bases). Trimming left V 7 bases short and J 7 bases short, with 17 bases between. The CDR3 length is 14 residues. The germline CDR1 and CDR2 sequences are MDHEN and SYDVKM.

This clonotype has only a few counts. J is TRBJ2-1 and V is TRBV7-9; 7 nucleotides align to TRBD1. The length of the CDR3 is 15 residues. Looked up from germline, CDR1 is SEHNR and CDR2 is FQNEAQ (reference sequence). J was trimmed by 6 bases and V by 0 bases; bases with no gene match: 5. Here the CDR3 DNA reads TGTGCCAGCAGCTTAGCTCAGGGGGTCCTCAATGAGCAGTTCTTC. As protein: CASSLAQGVLNEQFF.

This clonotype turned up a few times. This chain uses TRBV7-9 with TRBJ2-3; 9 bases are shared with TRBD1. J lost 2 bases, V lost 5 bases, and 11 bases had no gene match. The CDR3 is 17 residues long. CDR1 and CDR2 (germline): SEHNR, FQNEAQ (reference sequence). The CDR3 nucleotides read TGTGCCAGCAGCATACCCCCGGGACAGGGTGACACAGATACGCAGTATTTT. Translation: CASSIPPGQGDTDTQYF.

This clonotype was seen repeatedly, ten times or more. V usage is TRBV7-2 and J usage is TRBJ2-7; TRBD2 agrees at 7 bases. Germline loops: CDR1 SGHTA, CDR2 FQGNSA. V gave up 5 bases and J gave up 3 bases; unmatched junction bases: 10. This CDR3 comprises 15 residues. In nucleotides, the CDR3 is TGTGCCAGCAGCCAAAGCTGGGACTACTACTACGAGCAGTACTTC. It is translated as CASSQSWDYYYEQYF.

The CDR3, as DNA: TGTGCCAGCAGCCCGCGGACTAGCGGGAGGGAGACCCAGTACTTC. Translated: CASSPRTSGRETQYF. The chain combines TRBV11-2 with TRBJ2-5, with TRBD2 matching 14 bases. Trimming removed 5 bases from V and 5 bases from J; junction bases left unmatched: 4. This CDR3 has 15 amino acids. Looked up from germline, CDR1 is SGHAT and CDR2 is FQNNGV.

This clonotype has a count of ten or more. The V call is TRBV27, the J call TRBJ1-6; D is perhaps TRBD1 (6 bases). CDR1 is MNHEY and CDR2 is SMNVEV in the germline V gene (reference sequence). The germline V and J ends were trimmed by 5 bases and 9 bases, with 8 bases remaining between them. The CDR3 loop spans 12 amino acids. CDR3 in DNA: TGTGCCAGCAGTGTCAGGGGTTCACCCCTCCACTTT. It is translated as CASSVRGSPLHF.

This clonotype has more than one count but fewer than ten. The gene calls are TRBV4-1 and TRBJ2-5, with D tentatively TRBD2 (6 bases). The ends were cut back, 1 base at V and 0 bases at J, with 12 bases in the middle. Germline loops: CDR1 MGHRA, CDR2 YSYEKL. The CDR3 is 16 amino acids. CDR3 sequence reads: CASSQGSWDYQETQYF. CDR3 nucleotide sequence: TGCGCCAGCAGCCAAGGAAGTTGGGACTACCAAGAGACCCAGTACTTC.

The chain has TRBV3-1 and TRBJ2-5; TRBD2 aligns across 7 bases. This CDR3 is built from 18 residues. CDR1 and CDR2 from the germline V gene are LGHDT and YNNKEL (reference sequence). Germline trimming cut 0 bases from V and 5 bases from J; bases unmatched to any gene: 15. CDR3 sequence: CASSQEHTSDPRRETQYF. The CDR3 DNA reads TGTGCCAGCAGCCAAGAACATACTAGCGACCCCCGAAGGGAGACCCAGTACTTC.

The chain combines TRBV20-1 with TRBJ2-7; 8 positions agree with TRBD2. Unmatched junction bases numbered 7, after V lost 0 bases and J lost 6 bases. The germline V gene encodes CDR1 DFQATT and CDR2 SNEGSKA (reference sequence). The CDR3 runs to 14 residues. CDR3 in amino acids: CSARDLRGAVEQYF. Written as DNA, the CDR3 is TGCAGTGCTAGAGATTTGCGGGGGGCTGTCGAGCAGTACTTC.

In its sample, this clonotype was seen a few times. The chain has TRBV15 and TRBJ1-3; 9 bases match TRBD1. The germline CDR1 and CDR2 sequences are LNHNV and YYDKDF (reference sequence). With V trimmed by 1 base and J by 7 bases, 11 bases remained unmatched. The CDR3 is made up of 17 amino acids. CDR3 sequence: CATSRGYRDRVENTIYF. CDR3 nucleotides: TGTGCCACCAGCAGAGGTTACCGGGACAGGGTAGAGAACACCATATATTTT.

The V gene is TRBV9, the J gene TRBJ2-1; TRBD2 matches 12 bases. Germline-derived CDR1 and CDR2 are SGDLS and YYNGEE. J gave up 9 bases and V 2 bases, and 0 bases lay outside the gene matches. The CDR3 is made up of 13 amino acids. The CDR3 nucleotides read TGTGCCAGCAGCGTGGGACTAGCGGGTGAGCAGTTCTTC. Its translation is CASSVGLAGEQFF.

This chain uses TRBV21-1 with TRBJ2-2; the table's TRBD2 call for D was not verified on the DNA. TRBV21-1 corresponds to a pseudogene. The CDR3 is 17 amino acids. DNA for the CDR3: TGTGCCAGCAGCAAAGAGTACAGGACTAGGGGCCCCGGGGAGCTGTTTTTT. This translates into CASSKEYRTRGPGELFF.

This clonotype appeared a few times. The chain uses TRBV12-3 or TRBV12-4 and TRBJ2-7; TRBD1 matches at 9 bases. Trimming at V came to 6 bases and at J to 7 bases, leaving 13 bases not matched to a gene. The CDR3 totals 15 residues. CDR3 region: CASSPGPGQGGEQYF. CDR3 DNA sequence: TGTGCCAGCAGCCCCGGTCCGGGACAGGGAGGAGAGCAGTACTTC.

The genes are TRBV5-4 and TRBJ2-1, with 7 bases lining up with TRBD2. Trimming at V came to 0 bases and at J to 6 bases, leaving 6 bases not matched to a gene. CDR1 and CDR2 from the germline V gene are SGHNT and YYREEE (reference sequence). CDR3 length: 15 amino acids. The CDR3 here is CASSLGPGGGNEQFF. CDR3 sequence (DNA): TGTGCCAGCAGCTTGGGACCTGGCGGGGGCAATGAGCAGTTCTTC.

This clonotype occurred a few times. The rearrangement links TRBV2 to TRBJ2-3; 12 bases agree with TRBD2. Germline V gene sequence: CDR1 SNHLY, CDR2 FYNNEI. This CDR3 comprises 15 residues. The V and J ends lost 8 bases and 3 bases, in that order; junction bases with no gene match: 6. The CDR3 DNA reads TGTGCCAGCGGGTCCGGGACTAGCGGGACAGATACGCAGTATTTT. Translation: CASGSGTSGTDTQYF.

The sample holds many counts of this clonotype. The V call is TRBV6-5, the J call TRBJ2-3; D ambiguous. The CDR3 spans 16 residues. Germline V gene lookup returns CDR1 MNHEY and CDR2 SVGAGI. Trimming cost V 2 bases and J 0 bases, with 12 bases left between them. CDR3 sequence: CASSYASRHSTDTQYF. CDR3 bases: TGTGCCAGCAGTTACGCCTCTAGGCATAGCACAGATACGCAGTATTTT.

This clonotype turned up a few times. The CDR3 protein is CASRSSGSGEQFF. The DNA of the CDR3 is TGTGCCAGCCGGTCTAGCGGGAGTGGTGAGCAGTTCTTC. The chain links TRBV27 to TRBJ2-1; TRBD2 matches 10 bases. Trimming cost V 8 bases and J 9 bases; bases outside gene matches: 7. The CDR3 consists of 13 residues. CDR1 and CDR2 from the germline V gene are MNHEY and SMNVEV (reference sequence).

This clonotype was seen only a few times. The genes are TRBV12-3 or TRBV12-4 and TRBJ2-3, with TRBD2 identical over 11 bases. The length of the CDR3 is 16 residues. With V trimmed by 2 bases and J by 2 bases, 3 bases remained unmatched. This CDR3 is CASSLRLAGPTDTQYF. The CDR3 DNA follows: TGTGCCAGCAGTTTAAGACTAGCGGGACCCACAGATACGCAGTATTTT.

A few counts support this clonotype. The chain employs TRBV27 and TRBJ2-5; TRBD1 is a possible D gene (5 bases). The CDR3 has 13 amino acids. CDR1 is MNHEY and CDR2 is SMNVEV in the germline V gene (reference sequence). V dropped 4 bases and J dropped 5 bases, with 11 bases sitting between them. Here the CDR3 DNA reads TGTGCCAGCAGTTCCTCCCCAGGGGAGACCCAGTACTTC. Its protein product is CASSSSPGETQYF.

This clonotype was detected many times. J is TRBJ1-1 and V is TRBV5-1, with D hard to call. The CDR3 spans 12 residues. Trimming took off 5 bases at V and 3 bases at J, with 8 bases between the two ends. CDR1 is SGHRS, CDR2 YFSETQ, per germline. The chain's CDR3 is CASSARDTEAFF. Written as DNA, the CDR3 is TGCGCCAGCAGTGCGCGAGACACTGAAGCTTTCTTT. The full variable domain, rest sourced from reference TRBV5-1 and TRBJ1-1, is KAGVTQTPRYLIKTRGQQVTLSCSPISGHRSVSWYQQTPGQGLQFLFEYFSETQRNKGNFPGRFSGRQFSNSRSEMNVSTLELGDSALYLCASSARDTEAFFGQGTRLTVV.

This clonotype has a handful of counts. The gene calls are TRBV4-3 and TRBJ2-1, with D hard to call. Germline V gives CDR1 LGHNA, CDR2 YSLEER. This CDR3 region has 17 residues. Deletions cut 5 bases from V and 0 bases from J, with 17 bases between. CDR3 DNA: TGCGCCAGCAGCGGACGCCTTGTAGACCTCTCCTACAATGAGCAGTTCTTC. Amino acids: CASSGRLVDLSYNEQFF.

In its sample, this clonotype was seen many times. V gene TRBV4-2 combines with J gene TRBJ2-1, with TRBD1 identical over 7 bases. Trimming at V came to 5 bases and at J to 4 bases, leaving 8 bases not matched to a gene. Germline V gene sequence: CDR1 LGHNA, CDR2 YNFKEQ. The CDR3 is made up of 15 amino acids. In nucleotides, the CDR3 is TGTGCCAGCAGCTCCACAGGGGATCCATACAATGAGCAGTTCTTC. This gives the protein CASSSTGDPYNEQFF.

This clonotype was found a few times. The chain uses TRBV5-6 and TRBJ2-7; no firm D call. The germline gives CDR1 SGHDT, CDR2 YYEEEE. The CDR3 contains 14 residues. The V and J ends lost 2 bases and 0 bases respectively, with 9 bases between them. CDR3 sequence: CASSLTESSYEQYF. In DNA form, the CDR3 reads TGTGCCAGCAGCTTAACCGAATCCTCCTACGAGCAGTACTTC.

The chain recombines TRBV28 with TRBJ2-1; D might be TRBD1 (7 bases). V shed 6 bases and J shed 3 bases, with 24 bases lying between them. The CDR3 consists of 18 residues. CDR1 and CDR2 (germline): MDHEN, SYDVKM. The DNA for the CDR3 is TGTGCCAGCAGCCCGACAGGGAGACTAGATCAAAACTACAATGAGCAGTTCTTC. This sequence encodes CASSPTGRLDQNYNEQFF.